These 9 T cell receptor beta chains were sequenced from one sample in a study of control samples from healthy donors and cancer patients. Profiling relied on immunoSEQ multiplex PCR, and the TCRdb table lists in-frame clones only, not all of them. The data contain approximately 170,000 clones, 85% to 90% of them singletons. The sample comprised blood. The receptor source for this set is a woman under 40 in good health.

The V gene is TRBV7-2, the J gene TRBJ1-3, with D possibly matching TRBD1 (6 bases). The CDR3 sequence is 14 residues long. V was shortened by 5 bases and J by 2 bases, with 10 bases between the two germline ends. CDR1 and CDR2 (germline): SGHTA, FQGNSA. The CDR3 nucleotides read TGTGCCAGCAGCCCGACAGGTGCTGGAAACACCATATATTTT. It yields the protein CASSPTGAGNTIYF.

This chain uses TRBV27 with TRBJ1-1; 8 bases are a match to TRBD1. The CDR3 spans 13 residues. V lost 10 bases and J lost 5; bases outside the gene matches: 9. The germline V gene encodes CDR1 MNHEY and CDR2 SMNVEV (reference sequence). For the CDR3, the DNA is TGTGCCATCGGACAGGGAATGGGGACTGAAGCTTTCTTT. This encodes CAIGQGMGTEAFF.

This clone was counted a few times. The gene calls are TRBV6-2 or TRBV6-3 and TRBJ2-2, with 7 positions matching TRBD1. The V gene's germline CDR1 is MNHEY and CDR2 SVGEGT. Germline trimming cut 2 bases from V and 6 bases from J; bases unmatched to any gene: 9. The CDR3 is 16 amino acids. CDR3 amino acids: CASSYPTGVAAGELFF. The CDR3 region has the DNA TGTGCCAGCAGTTACCCAACAGGGGTGGCGGCCGGGGAGCTGTTTTTT.

V gene TRBV7-6 combines with J gene TRBJ2-2, with D uncertain. The CDR3 has 12 amino acids. The germline V gene has CDR1 SGHVS and CDR2 FNYEAQ. Trimming shortened V by 5 bases and J by 8 bases, and 9 bases separated the two germline ends. This chain's CDR3 is CASSAPAGELFF. The CDR3 DNA follows: TGTGCCAGCAGCGCTCCTGCAGGGGAGCTGTTTTTT.

The chain employs TRBV11-2 and TRBJ2-7; tentatively, D is TRBD2 (6 bases). Germline loops: CDR1 SGHAT, CDR2 FQNNGV. The germline V and J ends were trimmed by 1 base and 6 bases, with 10 bases remaining between them. This CDR3 is built from 13 residues. In nucleotides, the CDR3 is TGTGCCAGCAGCTTAGCTTTGGGGGGCGAGCAGTACTTC. Its translation: CASSLALGGEQYF.

The chain links TRBV5-6 to TRBJ1-4, with 7 bases lining up with TRBD1. V was pared by 4 bases and J by 5 bases, with 8 bases of the junction left unmatched. This CDR3 comprises 15 residues. Germline V lookup: CDR1 SGHDT, CDR2 YYEEEE. The CDR3, as DNA: TGTGCCAGCAGCCGCCAACCAGGGGGAAATGAAAAACTGTTTTTT. It translates to CASSRQPGGNEKLFF.

V and J are TRBV15 and TRBJ2-5; D possibly corresponds to TRBD1 (5 bases). V lost 8 bases and J 2 bases, leaving 15 bases between the germline ends. Per germline, CDR1 LNHNV and CDR2 YYDKDF (reference sequence). The CDR3 has 14 amino acids. The CDR3 loop is CATGTRAGQETQYF. The CDR3 DNA reads TGTGCCACCGGCACAAGGGCAGGGCAAGAGACCCAGTACTTC.

The chain carries TRBV24-1 and TRBJ1-4; tentatively, D is TRBD1 (6 bases). The CDR3 is 14 residues long. From germline, CDR1 is KGHDR and CDR2 SFDVKD. Trimming left V 9 bases short and J 3 bases short, with 13 bases between. CDR3 in amino acids: CATWIGQSNEKLFF. In DNA form, the CDR3 reads TGTGCCACCTGGATAGGACAGTCTAATGAAAAACTGTTTTTT.

The chain joins TRBV27 to TRBJ2-3; tentatively, D is TRBD2 (6 bases). In germline, CDR1 is MNHEY, CDR2 SMNVEV (reference sequence). This CDR3 has 15 amino acids. Trimming took off 4 bases at V and 0 bases at J, with 11 bases between the two ends. CDR3 DNA: TGTGCCAGCAGTTGGGCGGGGTCTAGCACAGATACGCAGTATTTT. Translation gives CASSWAGSSTDTQYF.